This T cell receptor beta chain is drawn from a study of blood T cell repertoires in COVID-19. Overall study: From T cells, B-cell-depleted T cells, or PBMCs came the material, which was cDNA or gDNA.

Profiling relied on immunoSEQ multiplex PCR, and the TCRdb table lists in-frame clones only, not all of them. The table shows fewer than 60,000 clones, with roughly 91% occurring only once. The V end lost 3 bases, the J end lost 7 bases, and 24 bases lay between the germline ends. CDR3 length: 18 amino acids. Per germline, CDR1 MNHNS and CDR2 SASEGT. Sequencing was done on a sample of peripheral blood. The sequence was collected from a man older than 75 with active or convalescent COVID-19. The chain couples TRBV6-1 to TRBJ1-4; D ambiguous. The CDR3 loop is CASSEALRVWERSEKLFF. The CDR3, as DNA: TGTGCCAGCAGTGAGGCTTTGAGGGTCTGGGAACGGAGTGAAAAACTGTTTTTT.